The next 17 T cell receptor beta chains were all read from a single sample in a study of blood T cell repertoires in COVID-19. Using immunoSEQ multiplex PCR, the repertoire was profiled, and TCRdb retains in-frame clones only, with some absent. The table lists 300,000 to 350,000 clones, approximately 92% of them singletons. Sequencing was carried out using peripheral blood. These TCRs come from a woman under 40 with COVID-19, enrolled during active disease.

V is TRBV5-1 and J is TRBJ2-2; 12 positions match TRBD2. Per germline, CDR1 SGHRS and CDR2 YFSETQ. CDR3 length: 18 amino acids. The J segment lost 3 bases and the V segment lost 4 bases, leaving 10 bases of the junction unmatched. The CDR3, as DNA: TGCGCCAGCAGCCCACACTTACTAGCGGGAGGCGACACCGGGGAGCTGTTTTTT. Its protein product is CASSPHLLAGGDTGELFF.

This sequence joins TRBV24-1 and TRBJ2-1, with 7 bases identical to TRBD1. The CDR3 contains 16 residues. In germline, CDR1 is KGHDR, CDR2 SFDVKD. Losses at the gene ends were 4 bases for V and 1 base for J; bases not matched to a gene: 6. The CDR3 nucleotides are TGTGCCACCAGTGAACCCGACAGGGTTTCCTACAATGAGCAGTTCTTC. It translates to CATSEPDRVSYNEQFF.

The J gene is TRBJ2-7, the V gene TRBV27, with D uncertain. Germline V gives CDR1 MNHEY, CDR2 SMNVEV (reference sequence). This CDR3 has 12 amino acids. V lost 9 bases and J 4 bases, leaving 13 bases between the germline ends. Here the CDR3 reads CASFGTTYEQYF. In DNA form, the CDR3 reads TGTGCCAGTTTCGGCACGACTTACGAGCAGTACTTC.

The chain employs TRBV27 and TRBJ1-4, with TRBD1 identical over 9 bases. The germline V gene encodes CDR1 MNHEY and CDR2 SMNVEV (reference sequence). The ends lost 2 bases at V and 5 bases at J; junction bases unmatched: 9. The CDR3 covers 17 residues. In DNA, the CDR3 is TGTGCCAGCAGTTTAGAACAGGGGGCGTATTGGAATGAAAAACTGTTTTTT. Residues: CASSLEQGAYWNEKLFF.

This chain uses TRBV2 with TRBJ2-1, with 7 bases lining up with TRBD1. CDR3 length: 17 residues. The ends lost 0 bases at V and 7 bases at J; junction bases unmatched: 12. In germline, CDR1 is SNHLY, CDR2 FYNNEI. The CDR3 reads CASSEAFTGAPGNEQFF. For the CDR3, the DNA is TGTGCCAGCAGTGAAGCCTTTACAGGGGCCCCAGGGAATGAGCAGTTCTTC.

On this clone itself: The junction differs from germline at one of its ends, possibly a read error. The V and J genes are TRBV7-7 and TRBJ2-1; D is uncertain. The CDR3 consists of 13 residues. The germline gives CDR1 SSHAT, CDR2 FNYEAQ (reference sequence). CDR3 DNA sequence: TGTGCTAGCAGCTTCCGACTGAACAATGAGCAGTTCTTC. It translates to CASSFRLNNEQFF.

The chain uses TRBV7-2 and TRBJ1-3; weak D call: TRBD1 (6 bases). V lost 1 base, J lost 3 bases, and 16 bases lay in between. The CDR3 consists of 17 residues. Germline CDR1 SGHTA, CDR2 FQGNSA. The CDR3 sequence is CASSLVLRQGIGNTIYF. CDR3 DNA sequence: TGTGCCAGCAGCTTAGTTTTAAGGCAGGGGATTGGAAACACCATATATTTT.

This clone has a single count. DNA for the CDR3: TGTGCCAGCAGCGCTGGTAGAGGGATCACAGATACGCAGTATTTT. It yields the protein CASSAGRGITDTQYF. V and J are TRBV3-1 (or the pseudogene TRBV3-2) and TRBJ2-3; TRBD2 is a possible D gene (5 bases). Germline assignment: CDR1 LGHDT and CDR2 YNNKEL (reference sequence). CDR3 length equals 15 residues. V gave up 5 bases and J gave up 2 bases, with 14 bases separating them.

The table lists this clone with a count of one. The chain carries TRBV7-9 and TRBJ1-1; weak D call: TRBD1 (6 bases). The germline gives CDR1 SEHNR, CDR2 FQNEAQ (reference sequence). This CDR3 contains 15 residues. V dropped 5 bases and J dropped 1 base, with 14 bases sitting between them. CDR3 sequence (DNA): TGTGCCAGCAGCCGCCCGTCGACAGGGAACACTGAAGCTTTCTTT. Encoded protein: CASSRPSTGNTEAFF. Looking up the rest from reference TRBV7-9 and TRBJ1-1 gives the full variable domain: DTGVSQNPRHKITKRGQNVTFRCDPISEHNRLYWYRQTLGQGPEFLTYFQNEAQLEKSRLLSDRFSAERPKGSFSTLEIQRTEQGDSAMYLCASSRPSTGNTEAFFGQGTRLTVV.

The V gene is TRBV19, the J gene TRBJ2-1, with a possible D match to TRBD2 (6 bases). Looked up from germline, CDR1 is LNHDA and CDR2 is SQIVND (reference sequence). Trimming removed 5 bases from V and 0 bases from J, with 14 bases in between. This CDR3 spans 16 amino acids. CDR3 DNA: TGTGCCAGTAGTCTTAACCCGGGAGCCTCCTACAATGAGCAGTTCTTC. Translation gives CASSLNPGASYNEQFF.

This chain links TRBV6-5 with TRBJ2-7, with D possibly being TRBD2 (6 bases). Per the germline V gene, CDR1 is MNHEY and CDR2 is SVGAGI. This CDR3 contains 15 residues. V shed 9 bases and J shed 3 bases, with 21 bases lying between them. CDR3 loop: CASFTSGLINYEQYF. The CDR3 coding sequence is TGTGCCAGTTTTACCTCGGGACTGATAAACTACGAGCAGTACTTC.

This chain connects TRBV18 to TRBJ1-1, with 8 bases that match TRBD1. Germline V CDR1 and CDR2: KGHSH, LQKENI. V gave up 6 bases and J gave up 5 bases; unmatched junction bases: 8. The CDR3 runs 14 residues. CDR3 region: CASSRTGGGTEAFF. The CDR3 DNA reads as TGTGCCAGCTCCCGAACAGGGGGAGGGACTGAAGCTTTCTTT.

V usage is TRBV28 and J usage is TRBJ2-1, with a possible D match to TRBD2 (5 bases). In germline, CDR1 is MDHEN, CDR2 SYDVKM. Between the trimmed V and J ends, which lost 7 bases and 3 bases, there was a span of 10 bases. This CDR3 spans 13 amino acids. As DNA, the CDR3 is TGTGCCAGCAAGGAGGAGCGCTACAATGAGCAGTTCTTC. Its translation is CASKEERYNEQFF. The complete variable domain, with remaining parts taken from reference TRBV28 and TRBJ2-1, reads DVKVTQSSRYLVKRTGEKVFLECVQDMDHENMFWYRQDPGLGLRLIYFSYDVKMKEKGDIPEGYSVSREKKERFSLILESASTNQTSMYLCASKEERYNEQFFGPGTRLTVL.

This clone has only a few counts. The CDR3 sequence is CASSPNGLAGSYEQYF. CDR3 bases: TGTGCCAGCTCCCCTAATGGGCTAGCGGGATCCTACGAGCAGTACTTC. The chain employs TRBV5-4 and TRBJ2-7; 9 bases are shared with TRBD2. V was clipped by 7 bases and J by 1 base; unmatched bases: 12. Germline CDR1 is SGHNT and CDR2 is YYREEE (reference sequence). The CDR3 contains 16 residues.

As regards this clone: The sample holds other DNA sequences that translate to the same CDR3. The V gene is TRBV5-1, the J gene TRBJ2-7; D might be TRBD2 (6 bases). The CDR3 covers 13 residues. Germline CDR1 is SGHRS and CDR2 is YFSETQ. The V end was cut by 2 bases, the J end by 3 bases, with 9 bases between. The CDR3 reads CASSLDGSYEQYF. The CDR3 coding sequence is TGCGCCAGCAGCTTAGACGGGAGCTACGAGCAGTACTTC.

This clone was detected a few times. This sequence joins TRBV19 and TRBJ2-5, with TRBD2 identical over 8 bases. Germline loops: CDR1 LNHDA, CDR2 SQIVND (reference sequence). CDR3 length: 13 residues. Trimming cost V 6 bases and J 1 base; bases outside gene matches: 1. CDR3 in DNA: TGTGCCAGTAGCGGACTAGCCCAAGAGACCCAGTACTTC. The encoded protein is CASSGLAQETQYF.

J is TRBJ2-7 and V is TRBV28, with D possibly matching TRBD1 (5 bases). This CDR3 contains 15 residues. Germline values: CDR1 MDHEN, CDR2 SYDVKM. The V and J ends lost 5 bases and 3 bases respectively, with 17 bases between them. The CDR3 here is CASSTRTPLFYEQYF. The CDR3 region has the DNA TGTGCCAGCAGTACTCGGACACCTCTCTTCTACGAGCAGTACTTC.